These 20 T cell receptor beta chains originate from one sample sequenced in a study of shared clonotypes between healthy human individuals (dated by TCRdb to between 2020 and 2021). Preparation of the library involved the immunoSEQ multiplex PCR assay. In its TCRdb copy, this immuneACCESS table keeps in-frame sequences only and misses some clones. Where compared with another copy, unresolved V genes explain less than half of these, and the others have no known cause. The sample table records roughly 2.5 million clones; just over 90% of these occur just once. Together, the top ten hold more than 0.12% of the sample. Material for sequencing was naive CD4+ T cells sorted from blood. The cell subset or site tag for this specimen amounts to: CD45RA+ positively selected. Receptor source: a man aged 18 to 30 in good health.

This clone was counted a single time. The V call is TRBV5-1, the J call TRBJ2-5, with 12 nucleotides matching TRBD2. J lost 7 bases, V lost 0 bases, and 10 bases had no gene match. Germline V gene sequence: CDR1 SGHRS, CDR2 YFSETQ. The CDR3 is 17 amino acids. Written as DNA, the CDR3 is TGCGCCAGCAGCTTGGTTGCACTAGCGGGGGGCCGATGGACCCAGTACTTC. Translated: CASSLVALAGGRWTQYF.

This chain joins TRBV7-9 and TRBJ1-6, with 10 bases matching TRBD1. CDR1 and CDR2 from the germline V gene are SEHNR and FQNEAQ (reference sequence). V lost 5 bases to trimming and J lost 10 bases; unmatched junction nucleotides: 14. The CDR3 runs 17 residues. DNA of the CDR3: TGTGCCAGCAGCGAGACGGGACGTGGACAGGGGGGATCACCCCTCCACTTT. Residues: CASSETGRGQGGSPLHF.

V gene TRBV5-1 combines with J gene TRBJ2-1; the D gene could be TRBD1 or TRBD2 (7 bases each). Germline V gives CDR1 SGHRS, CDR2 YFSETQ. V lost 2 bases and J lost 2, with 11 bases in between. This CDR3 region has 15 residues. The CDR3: CASSLPGGAYNEQFF. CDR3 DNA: TGCGCCAGCAGCTTACCAGGGGGGGCCTACAATGAGCAGTTCTTC.

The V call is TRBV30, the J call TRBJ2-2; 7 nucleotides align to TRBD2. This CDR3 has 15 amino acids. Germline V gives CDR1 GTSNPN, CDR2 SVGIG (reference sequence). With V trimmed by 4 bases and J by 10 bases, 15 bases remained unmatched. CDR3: CAWNQMLSGVSELFF. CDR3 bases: TGTGCCTGGAATCAAATGTTGAGCGGGGTATCGGAGCTGTTTTTT.

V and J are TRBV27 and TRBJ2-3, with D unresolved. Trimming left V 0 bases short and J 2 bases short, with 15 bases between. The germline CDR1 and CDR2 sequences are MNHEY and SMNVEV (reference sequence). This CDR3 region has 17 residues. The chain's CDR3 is CASSLSRRPPPTDTQYF. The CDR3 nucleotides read TGTGCCAGCAGTTTATCGAGACGACCGCCACCCACAGATACGCAGTATTTT.

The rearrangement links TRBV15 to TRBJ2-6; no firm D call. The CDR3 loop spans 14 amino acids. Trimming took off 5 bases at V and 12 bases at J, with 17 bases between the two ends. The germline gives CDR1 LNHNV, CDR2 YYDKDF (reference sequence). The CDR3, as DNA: TGTGCCACCAGCTCGGATAGGCGGAGTTCCGTCCTGACTTTC. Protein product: CATSSDRRSSVLTF.

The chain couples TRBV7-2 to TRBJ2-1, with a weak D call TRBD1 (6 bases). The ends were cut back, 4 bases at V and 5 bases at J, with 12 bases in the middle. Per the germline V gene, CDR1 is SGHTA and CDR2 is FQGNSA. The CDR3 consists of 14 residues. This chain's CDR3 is CASSSPGQHNEQFF. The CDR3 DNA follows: TGTGCCAGCAGCTCCCCCGGACAGCACAATGAGCAGTTCTTC.

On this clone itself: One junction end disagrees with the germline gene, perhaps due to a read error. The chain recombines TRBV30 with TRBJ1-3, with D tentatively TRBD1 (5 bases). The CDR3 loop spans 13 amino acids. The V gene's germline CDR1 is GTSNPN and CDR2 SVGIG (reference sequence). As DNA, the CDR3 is TGCGCATATACAGGTCTCTCTGGAAACACCATATATTTT. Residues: CAYTGLSGNTIYF. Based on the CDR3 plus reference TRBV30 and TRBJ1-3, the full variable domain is SQTIHQWPATLVQPVGSPLSLECTVEGTSNPNLYWYRQAAGRGLQLLFYSVGIGQISSEVPQNLSASRPQDRQFILSSKKLLLSDSGFYLCAYTGLSGNTIYFGEGSWLTVV.

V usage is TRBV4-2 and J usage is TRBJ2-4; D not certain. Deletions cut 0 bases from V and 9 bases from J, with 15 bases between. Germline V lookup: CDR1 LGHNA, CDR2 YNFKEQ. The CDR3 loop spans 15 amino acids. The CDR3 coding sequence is TGTGCCAGCAGCCAAGATCCCCTGAATCGGTCCATTCAGTACTTC. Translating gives CASSQDPLNRSIQYF.

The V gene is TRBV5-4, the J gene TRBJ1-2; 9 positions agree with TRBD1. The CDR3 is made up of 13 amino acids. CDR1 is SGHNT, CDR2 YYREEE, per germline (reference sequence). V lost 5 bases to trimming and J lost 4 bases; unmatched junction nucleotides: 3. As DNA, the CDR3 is TGTGCCAGCAGGGAGACAGGGGGCTATGGCTACACCTTC. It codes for CASRETGGYGYTF.

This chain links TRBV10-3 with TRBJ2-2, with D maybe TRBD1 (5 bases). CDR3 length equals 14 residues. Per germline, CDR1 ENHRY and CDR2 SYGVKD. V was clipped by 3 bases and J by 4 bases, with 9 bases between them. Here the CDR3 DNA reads TGTGCCATCAGTGAACTCGACAGCACCGGGGAGCTGTTTTTT. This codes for CAISELDSTGELFF.

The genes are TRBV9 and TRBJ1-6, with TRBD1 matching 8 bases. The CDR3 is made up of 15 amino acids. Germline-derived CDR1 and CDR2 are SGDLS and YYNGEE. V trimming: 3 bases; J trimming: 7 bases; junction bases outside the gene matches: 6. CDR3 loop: CASSAWDRQNSPLHF. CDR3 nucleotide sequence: TGTGCCAGCAGCGCCTGGGACAGGCAGAATTCACCCCTCCACTTT.

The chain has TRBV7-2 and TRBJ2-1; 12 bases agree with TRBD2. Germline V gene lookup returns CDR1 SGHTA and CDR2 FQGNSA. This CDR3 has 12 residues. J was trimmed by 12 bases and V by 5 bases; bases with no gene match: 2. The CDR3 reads CASSPLAGGQFF. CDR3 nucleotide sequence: TGTGCCAGCAGCCCACTAGCGGGAGGGCAGTTCTTC.

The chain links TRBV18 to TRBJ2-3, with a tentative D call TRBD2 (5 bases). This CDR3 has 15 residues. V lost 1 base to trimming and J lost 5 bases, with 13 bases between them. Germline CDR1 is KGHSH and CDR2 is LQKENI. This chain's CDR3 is CASSPRNGNLDTQYF. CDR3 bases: TGTGCCAGCTCACCACGGAACGGGAACTTAGATACGCAGTATTTT.

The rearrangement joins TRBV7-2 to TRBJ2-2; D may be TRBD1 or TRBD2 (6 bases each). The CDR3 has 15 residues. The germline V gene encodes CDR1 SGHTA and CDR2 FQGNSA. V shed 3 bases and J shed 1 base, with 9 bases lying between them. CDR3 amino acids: CASSLGGQNTGELFF. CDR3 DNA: TGTGCCAGCAGCTTGGGGGGACAGAACACCGGGGAGCTGTTTTTT.

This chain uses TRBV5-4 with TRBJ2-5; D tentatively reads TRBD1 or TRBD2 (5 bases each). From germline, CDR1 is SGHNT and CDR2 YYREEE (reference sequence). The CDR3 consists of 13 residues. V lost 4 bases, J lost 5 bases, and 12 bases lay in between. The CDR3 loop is CASSPGDLETQYF. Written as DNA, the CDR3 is TGTGCCAGCAGCCCCGGGGACCTGGAGACCCAGTACTTC.

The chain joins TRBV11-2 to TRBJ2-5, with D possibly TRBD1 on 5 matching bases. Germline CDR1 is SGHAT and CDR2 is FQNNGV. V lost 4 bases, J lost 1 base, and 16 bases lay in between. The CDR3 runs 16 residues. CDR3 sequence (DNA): TGTGCCAGCAGCTCCCCTACTCAGGGTCTCCAAGAGACCCAGTACTTC. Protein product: CASSSPTQGLQETQYF.

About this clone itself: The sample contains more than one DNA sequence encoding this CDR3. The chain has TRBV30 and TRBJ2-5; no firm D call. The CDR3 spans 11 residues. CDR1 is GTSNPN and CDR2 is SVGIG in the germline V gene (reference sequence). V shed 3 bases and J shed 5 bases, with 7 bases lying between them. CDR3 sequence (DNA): TGTGCCTGGAGGGGTGGCGAGACCCAGTACTTC. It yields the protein CAWRGGETQYF.

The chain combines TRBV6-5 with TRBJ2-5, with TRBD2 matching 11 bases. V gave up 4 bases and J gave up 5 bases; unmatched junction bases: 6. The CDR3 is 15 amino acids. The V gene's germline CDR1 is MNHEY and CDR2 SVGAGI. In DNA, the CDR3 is TGTGCCAGCAGTTCTGGACTAGCGGGTGGGGAGACCCAGTACTTC. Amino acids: CASSSGLAGGETQYF.

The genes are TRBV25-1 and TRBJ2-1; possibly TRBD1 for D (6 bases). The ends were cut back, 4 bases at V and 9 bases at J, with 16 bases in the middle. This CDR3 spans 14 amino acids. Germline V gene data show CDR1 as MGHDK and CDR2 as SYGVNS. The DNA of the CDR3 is TGTGCCAGCAGTGGACACGGACAGTCCGGTGAGCAGTTCTTC. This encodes CASSGHGQSGEQFF.